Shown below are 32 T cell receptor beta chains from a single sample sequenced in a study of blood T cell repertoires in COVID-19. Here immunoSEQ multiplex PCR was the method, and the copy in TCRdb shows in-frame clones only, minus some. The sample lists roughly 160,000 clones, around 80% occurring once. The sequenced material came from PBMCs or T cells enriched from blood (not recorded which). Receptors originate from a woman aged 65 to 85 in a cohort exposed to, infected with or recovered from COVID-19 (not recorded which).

The DNA for the CDR3 is TGTGCCAGCAGTTTTCGGGGGGCTGAGCAGTTCTTC. It codes for CASSFRGAEQFF. V usage is TRBV12-3 or TRBV12-4 and J usage is TRBJ2-1; a possible D gene is TRBD2 (7 bases). The V gene lost 3 bases and the J gene lost 9 bases, with 9 bases spanning the gap. The CDR3 runs to 12 residues.

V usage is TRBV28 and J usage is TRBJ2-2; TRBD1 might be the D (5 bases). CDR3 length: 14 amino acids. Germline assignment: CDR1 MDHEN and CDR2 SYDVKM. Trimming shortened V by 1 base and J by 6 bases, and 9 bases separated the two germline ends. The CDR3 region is CASSLYGRAGELFF. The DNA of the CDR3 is TGTGCCAGCAGTTTATACGGCAGGGCCGGGGAGCTGTTTTTT.

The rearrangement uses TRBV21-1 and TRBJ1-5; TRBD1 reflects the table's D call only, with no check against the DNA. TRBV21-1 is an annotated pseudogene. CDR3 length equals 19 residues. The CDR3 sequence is CASSSLRDRDVFRNQPQHF. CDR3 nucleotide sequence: TGTGCCAGCAGCTCCCTCCGGGACAGGGACGTATTTCGCAATCAGCCCCAGCATTTT.

CDR3 protein: CASSATGVYGYTF. The CDR3 DNA follows: TGCGCCAGCAGCGCCACAGGGGTCTATGGCTACACCTTC. J is TRBJ1-2 and V is TRBV5-1, with TRBD1 matching 7 bases. This CDR3 contains 13 residues. Unmatched junction bases numbered 4, after V lost 4 bases and J lost 4 bases. Germline V lookup: CDR1 SGHRS, CDR2 YFSETQ. Looking up the rest from reference TRBV5-1 and TRBJ1-2 gives the full variable domain: KAGVTQTPRYLIKTRGQQVTLSCSPISGHRSVSWYQQTPGQGLQFLFEYFSETQRNKGNFPGRFSGRQFSNSRSEMNVSTLELGDSALYLCASSATGVYGYTFGSGTRLTVV.

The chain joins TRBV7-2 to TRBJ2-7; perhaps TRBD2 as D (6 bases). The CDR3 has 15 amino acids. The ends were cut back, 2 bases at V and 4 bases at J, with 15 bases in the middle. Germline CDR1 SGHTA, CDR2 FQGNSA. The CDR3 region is CASSLWGTRGYEQYF. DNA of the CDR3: TGTGCCAGCAGCTTATGGGGGACTCGGGGGTACGAGCAGTACTTC.

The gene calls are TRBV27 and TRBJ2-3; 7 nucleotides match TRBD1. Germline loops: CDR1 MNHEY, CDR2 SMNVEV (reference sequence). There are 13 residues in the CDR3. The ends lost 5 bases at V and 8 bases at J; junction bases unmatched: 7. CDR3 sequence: CASSLDRDGTQYF. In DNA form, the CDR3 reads TGTGCCAGCAGTCTCGACAGGGACGGTACGCAGTATTTT.

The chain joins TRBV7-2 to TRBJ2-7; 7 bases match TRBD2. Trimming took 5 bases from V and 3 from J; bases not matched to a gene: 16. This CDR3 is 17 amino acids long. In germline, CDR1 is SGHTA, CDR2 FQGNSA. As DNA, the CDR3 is TGTGCCAGCAGCGGCGGGAGCACCCCCAGATGGAGCTACGAGCAGTACTTC. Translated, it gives CASSGGSTPRWSYEQYF.

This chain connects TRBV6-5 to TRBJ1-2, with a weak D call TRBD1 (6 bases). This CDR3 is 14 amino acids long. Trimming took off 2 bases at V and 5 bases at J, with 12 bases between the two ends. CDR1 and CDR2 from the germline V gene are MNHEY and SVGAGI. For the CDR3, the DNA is TGTGCCAGCAGTTACAGTCTGACAGGTTATGGCTACACCTTC. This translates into CASSYSLTGYGYTF.

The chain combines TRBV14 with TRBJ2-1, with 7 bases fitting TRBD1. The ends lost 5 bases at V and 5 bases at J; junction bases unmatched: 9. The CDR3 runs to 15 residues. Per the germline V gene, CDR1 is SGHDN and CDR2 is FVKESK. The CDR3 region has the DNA TGTGCCAGCAGCGGAAAGGGGGCGGTCAACAATGAGCAGTTCTTC. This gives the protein CASSGKGAVNNEQFF.

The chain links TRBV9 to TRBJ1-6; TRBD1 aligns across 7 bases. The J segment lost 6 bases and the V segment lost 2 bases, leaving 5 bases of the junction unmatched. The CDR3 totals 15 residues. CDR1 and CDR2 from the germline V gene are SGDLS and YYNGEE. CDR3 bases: TGTGCCAGCAGCGTCACAGGGGATGGTAATTCACCCCTCCACTTT. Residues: CASSVTGDGNSPLHF.

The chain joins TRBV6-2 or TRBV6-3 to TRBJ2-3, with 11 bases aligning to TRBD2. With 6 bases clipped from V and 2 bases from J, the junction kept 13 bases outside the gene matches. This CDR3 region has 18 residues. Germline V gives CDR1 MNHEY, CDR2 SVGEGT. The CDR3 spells CASSHRPRLAGFTDTQYF. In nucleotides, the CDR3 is TGTGCCAGCAGCCACAGGCCGCGACTAGCGGGGTTCACAGATACGCAGTATTTT.

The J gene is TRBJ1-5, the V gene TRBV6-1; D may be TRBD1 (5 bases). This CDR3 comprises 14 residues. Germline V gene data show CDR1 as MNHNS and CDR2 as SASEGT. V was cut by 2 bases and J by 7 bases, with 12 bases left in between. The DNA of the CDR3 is TGTGCCAGCAGTGAATCAGGGAACGGCCAGCCCCAGCATTTT. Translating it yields CASSESGNGQPQHF.

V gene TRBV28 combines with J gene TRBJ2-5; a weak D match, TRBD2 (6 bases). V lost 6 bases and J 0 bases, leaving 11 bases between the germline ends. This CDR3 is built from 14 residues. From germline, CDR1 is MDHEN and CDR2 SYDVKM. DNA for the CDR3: TGTGCCAGCAGCTCCGGGGGACACCAAGAGACCCAGTACTTC. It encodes CASSSGGHQETQYF.

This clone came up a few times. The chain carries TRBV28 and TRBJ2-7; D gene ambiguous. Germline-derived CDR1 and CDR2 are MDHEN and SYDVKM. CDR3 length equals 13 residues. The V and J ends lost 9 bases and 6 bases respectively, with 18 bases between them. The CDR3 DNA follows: TGTGCCAGTGGGCCACAGTCCTTGTCCGAGCAGTACTTC. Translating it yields CASGPQSLSEQYF. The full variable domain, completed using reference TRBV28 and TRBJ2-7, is DVKVTQSSRYLVKRTGEKVFLECVQDMDHENMFWYRQDPGLGLRLIYFSYDVKMKEKGDIPEGYSVSREKKERFSLILESASTNQTSMYLCASGPQSLSEQYFGPGTRLTVT.

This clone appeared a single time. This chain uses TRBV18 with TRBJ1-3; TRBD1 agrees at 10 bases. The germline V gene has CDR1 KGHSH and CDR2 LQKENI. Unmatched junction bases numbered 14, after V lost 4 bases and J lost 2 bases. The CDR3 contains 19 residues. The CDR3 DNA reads TGTGCCAGCTCACTCGTGTCCGCAACCGGGACAGGGGCTGGAAACACCATATATTTT. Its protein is CASSLVSATGTGAGNTIYF. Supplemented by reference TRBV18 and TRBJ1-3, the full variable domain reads NAGVMQNPRHLVRRRGQEARLRCSPMKGHSHVYWYRQLPEEGLKFMVYLQKENIIDESGMPKERFSAEFPKEGPSILRIQQVVRGDSAAYFCASSLVSATGTGAGNTIYFGEGSWLTVV.

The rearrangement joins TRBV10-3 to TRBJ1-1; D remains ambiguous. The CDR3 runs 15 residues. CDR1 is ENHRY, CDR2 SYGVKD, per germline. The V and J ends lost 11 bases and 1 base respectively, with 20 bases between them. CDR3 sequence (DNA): TGTGCCGCCCTGGGCCCTGGCAGAAAGAACACTGAAGCTTTCTTT. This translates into CAALGPGRKNTEAFF.

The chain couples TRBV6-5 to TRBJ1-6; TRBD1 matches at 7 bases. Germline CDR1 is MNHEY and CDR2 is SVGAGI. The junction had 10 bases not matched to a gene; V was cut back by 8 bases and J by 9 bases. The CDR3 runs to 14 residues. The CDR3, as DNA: TGTGCCAGCCTTACCGGGACAGCGGGTTCACCCCTCCACTTT. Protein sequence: CASLTGTAGSPLHF.

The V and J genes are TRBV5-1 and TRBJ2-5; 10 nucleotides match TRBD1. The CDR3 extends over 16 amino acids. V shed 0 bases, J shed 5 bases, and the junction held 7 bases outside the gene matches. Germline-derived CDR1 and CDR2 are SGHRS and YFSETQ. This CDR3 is CASSLDPGQGWETQYF. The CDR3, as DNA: TGCGCCAGCAGCTTGGACCCGGGACAGGGGTGGGAGACCCAGTACTTC.

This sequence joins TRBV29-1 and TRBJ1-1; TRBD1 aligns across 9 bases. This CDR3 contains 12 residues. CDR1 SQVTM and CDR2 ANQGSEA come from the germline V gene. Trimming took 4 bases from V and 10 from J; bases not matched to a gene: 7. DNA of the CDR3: TGCAGCGTTGCGGAAACAGGGGGCTCAGCTTTCTTT. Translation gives CSVAETGGSAFF.

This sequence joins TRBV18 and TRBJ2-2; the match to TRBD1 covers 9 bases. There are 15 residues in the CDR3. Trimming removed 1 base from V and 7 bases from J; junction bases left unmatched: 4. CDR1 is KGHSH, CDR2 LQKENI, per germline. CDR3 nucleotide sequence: TGTGCCAGCTCACCACGGACAGGGGATGGCGGGGAGCTGTTTTTT. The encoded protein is CASSPRTGDGGELFF.

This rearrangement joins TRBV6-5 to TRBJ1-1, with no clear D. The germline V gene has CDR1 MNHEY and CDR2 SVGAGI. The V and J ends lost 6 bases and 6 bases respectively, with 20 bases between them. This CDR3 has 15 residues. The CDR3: CASSPARQSFSEAFF. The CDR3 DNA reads TGTGCCAGCAGCCCAGCAAGACAATCGTTCTCTGAAGCTTTCTTT.

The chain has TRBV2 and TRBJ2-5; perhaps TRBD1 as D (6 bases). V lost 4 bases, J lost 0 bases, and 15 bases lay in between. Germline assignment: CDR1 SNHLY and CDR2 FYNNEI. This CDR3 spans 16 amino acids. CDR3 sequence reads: CASSGQAHIYQETQYF. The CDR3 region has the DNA TGTGCCAGCAGTGGACAGGCCCATATTTACCAAGAGACCCAGTACTTC.

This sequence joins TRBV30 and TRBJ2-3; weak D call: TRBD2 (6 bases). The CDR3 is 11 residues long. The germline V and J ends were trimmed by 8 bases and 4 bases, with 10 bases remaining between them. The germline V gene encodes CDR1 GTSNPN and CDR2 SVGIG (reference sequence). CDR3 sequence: CAGGTADTQYF. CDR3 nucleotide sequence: TGTGCCGGGGGGACTGCAGATACGCAGTATTTT.

The CDR3 loop reads CASSEGQGYGYTF. The CDR3 DNA reads as TGCGCCAGCAGCGAGGGACAGGGATATGGCTACACCTTC. V gene TRBV5-1 combines with J gene TRBJ1-2; 9 nucleotides match TRBD1. In germline, CDR1 is SGHRS, CDR2 YFSETQ. Trimming took 4 bases from V and 5 from J; bases not matched to a gene: 3. This CDR3 region has 13 residues.

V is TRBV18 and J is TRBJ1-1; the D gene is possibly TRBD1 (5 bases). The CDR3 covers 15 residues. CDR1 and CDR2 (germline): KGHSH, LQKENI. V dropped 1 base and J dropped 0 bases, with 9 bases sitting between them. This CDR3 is CASSPRSGMNTEAFF. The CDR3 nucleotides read TGTGCCAGCTCACCACGGTCAGGGATGAACACTGAAGCTTTCTTT.

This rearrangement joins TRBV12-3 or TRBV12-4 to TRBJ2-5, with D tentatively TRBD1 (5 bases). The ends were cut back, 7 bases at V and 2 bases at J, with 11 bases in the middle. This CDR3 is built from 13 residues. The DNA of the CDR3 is TGTGCCAGCACCCGAGACAGACAAGAGACCCAGTACTTC. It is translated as CASTRDRQETQYF.

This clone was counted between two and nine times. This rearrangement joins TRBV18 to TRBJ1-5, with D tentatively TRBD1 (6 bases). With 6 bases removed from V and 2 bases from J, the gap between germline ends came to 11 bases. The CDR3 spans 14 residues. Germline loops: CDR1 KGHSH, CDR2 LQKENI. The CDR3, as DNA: TGTGCCAGCTCGCTGGACAGTCGCAATCAGCCCCAGCATTTT. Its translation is CASSLDSRNQPQHF.

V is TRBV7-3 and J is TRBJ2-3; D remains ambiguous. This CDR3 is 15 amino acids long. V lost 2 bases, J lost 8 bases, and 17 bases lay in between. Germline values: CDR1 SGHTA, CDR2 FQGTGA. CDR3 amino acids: CASSLGPPSLGTQYF. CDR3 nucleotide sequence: TGTGCCAGCAGCTTAGGGCCTCCCTCCTTGGGTACGCAGTATTTT.

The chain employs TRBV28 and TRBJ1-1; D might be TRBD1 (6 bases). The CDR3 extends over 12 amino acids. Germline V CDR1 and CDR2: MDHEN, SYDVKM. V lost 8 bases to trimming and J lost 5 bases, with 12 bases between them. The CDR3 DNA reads TGTGCCAGCGCCACAGGGAGAACTGAAGCTTTCTTT. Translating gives CASATGRTEAFF.

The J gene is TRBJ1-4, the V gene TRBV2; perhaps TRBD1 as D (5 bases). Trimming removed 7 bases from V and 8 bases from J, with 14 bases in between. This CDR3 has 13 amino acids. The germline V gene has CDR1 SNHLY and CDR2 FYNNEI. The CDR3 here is CASNRGFREKLFF. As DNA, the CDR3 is TGTGCCAGCAACCGGGGGTTCCGGGAAAAACTGTTTTTT.

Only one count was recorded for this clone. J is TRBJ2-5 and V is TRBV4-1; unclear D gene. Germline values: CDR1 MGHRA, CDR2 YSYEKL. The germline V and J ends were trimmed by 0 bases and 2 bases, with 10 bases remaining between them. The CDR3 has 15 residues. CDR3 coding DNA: TGCGCCAGCAGCCAAGATCATCTTCTACAAGAGACCCAGTACTTC. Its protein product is CASSQDHLLQETQYF.

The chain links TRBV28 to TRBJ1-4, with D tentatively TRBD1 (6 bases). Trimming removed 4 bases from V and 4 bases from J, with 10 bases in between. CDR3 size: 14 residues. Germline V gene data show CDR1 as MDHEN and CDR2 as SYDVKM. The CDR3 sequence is CASSSQGGNEKLFF. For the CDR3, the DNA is TGTGCCAGCAGTTCACAGGGTGGTAATGAAAAACTGTTTTTT.